This T cell receptor beta chain appears in the sequencing data of a study of vaccination effects on CD4 cells after COVID-19. The CDR3 totals 13 residues. Deletions cut 5 bases from V and 2 bases from J, with 9 bases between. Germline CDR1 SGHVS, CDR2 FQNEAQ. Concerning this clone itself: As yet, its antigen is unknown.

ViraFEST used viral peptide pools to expand antigen-specific CD4+ T cells before sequencing. The culture ran for nine to eleven days, and then CD4+ T cells were isolated. This individual contracted SARS-CoV-2 between March and December 2020, as verified by PCR. Around 2 million PBMC were placed in each well, which was supplemented with approximately 9.2 IU/ml IL-2 and around 9.5 ug/ml peptides. TCRdb's table, derived via immunoSEQ multiplex PCR, lists solely in-frame clones and lacks some. The data show about 33,000 clones, with around 69% seen just once and around 15% held by the top ten. This material consisted of CD4+ T cells from PBMCs cultured with HCoV-NL63 spike peptides, taken before COVID-19 vaccination. The sequence came from a human donor who had a prior SARS-CoV-2 infection. The chain couples TRBV7-8 to TRBJ1-2; TRBD1 is a possible D gene (5 bases). DNA of the CDR3: TGTGCCAGCAGCACAAGACAGAACTATGGCTACACCTTC. Residues: CASSTRQNYGYTF.